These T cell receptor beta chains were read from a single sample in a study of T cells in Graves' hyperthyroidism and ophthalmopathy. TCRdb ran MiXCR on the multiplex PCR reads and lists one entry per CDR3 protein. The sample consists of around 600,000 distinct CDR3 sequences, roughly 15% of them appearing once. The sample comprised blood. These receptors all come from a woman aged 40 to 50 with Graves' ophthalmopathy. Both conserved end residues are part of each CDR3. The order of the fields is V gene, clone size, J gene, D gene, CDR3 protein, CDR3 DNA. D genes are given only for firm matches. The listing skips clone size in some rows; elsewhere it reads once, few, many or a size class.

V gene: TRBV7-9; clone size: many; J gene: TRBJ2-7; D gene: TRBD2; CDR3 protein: CASSLIPASGYYEQYF; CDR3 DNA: TGTGCCAGCAGCTTAATCCCGGCTAGCGGTTACTACGAGCAGTACTTC
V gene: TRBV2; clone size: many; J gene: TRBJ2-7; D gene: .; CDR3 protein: CASSKSGGGNEQYF; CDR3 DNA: TGTGCCAGCAGCAAATCAGGGGGAGGAAACGAGCAGTACTTC
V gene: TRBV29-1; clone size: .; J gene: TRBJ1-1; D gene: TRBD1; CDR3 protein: CSVEGQGARAFF; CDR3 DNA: TGCAGCGTTGAGGGACAGGGGGCGCGTGCTTTCTTT
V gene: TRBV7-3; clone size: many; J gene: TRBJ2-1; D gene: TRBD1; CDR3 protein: CASSLRPGGQGGNEQFF; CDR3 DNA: TGTGCCAGCAGTTTACGCCCCGGCGGACAGGGTGGCAATGAGCAGTTCTTC
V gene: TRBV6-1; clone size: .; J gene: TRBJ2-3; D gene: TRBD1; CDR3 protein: CASSTLTGTGADTQYF; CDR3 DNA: TGTGCCAGCAGTACATTGACCGGGACAGGGGCAGATACGCAGTATTTT
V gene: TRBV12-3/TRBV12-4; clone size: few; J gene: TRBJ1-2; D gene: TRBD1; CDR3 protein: CASSPTLGTGGKDYGYTF; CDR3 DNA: TGTGCCAGCAGTCCCACCCTCGGGACAGGGGGCAAAGACTATGGCTACACCTTC
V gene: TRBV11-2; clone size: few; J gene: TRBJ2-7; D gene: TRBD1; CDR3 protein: CASSFFHLVWDRGTLFYEQYF; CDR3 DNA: TGTGCCAGCAGCTTTTTTCATTTGGTCTGGGACAGGGGTACTCTCTTCTACGAGCAGTACTTC
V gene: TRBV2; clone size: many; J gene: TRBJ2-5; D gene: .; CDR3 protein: CASRSFRQNQETQYF; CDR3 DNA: TGTGCCAGCAGATCGTTCCGACAGAACCAAGAGACCCAGTACTTC
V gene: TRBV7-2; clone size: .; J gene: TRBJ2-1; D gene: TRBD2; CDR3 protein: CASSWGGLAGVYNEQFF; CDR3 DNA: TGTGCCAGCAGCTGGGGGGGACTAGCGGGAGTCTACAATGAGCAGTTCTTC
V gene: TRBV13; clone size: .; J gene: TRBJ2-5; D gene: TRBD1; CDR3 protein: CASSLAGTEETQYF; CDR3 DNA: TGTGCCAGCAGCTTAGCGGGGACAGAAGAGACCCAGTACTTC
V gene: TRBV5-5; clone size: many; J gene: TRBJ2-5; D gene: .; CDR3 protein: CASSLVGLPQETQYF; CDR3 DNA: TGTGCCAGCAGCTTGGTGGGGTTGCCCCAAGAGACCCAGTACTTC
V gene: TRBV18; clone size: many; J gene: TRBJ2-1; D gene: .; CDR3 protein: CASSPPRPAPYNEQFF; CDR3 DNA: TGTGCCAGCTCACCACCGAGGCCGGCCCCCTACAATGAGCAGTTCTTC
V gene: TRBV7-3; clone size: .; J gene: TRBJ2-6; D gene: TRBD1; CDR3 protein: CASSFRQGATGSGANVLTF; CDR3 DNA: TGTGCCAGCAGCTTCCGACAGGGGGCAACAGGCTCTGGGGCCAACGTCCTGACTTTC
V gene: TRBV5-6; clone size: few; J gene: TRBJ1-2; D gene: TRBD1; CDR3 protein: CASSSQGETPRHGYTF; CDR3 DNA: TGTGCCAGCAGCTCACAGGGGGAGACACCTAGGCATGGCTACACCTTC
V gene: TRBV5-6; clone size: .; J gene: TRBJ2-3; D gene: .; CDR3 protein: CASSFRGEAGTDTQYF; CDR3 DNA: TGTGCCAGCAGCTTCCGCGGGGAGGCCGGCACAGATACGCAGTATTTT
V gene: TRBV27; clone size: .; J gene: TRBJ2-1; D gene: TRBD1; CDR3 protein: CASSLYGQGYNEQFF; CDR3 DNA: TGTGCCAGCAGTTTATATGGACAGGGATACAATGAGCAGTTCTTC
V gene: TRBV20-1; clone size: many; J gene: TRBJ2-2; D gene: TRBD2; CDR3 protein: CSATTSGRGPGELFF; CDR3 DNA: TGCAGTGCGACCACTAGCGGGAGGGGTCCCGGGGAGCTGTTTTTT
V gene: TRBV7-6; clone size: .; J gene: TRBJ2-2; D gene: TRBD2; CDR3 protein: CASSLLPYVLAGNTGELFF; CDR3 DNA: TGTGCCAGCAGCTTACTCCCTTATGTCCTAGCGGGAAACACCGGGGAGCTGTTTTTT
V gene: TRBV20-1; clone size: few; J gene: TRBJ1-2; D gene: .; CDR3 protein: CSASPVTGIYGYTF; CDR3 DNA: TGCAGTGCTAGCCCCGTAACAGGAATATATGGCTACACCTTC
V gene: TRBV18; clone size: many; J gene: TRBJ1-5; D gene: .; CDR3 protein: CASSPEISNQPQHF; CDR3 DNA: TGTGCCAGCTCACCAGAGATTAGCAATCAGCCCCAGCATTTT
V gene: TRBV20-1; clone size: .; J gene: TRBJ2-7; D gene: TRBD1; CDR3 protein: CSARDGQALSYEQYF; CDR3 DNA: TGCAGTGCTAGAGACGGACAGGCGCTCTCCTACGAGCAGTACTTC
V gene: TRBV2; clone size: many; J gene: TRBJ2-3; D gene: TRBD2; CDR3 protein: CATVGLAGGPDTQYF; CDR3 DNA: TGTGCCACGGTCGGACTAGCGGGAGGCCCAGATACGCAGTATTTT
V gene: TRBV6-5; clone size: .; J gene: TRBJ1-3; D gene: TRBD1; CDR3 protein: CASSYSTGDRNTIYF; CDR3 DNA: TGTGCCAGCAGTTACTCTACAGGGGACCGAAACACCATATATTTT
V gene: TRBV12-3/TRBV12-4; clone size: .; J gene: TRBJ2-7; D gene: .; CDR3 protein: CASTMMGWTLGEQYF; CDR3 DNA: TGTGCCAGCACTATGATGGGCTGGACCCTTGGGGAGCAGTACTTC
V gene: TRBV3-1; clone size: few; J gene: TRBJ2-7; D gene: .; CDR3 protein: CASSQGQGSEQYF; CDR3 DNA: TGTGCCAGCAGCCAAGGTCAGGGGAGCGAGCAGTACTTC
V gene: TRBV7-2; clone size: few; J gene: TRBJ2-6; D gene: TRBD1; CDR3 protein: CASSFRGPYSGANVLTF; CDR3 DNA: TGTGCCAGCAGCTTCAGGGGGCCATACTCTGGGGCCAACGTCCTGACTTTC
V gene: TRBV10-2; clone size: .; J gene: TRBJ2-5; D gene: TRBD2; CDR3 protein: CASSGTSGSETQYF; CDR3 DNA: TGCGCCAGCAGTGGAACTAGCGGGAGTGAGACCCAGTACTTC
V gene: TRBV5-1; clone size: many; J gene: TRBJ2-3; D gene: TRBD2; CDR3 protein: CASSLVLAGPTDTQYF; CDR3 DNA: TGCGCCAGCAGCTTGGTACTAGCGGGGCCCACAGATACGCAGTATTTT
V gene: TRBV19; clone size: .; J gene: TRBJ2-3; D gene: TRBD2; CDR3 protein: CASRPRESTDTQYF; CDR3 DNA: TGTGCCAGTAGGCCGCGGGAGAGCACAGATACGCAGTATTTT
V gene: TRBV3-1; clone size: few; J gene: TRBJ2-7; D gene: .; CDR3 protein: CASSQDAPSMVYEQYF; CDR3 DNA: TGTGCCAGCAGCCAAGATGCCCCTTCTATGGTGTACGAGCAGTACTTC
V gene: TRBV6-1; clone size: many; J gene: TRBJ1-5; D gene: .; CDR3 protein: CASSEDFGDNSNQPQHF; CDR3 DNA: TGTGCCAGCAGTGAAGACTTCGGGGATAATAGCAATCAGCCCCAGCATTTT
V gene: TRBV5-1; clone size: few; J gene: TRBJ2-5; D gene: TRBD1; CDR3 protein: CASSMDRVKETQYF; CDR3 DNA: TGCGCCAGCAGCATGGACAGGGTCAAAGAGACCCAGTACTTC
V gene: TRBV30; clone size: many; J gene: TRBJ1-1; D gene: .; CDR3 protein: CAWIWGSNTEAFF; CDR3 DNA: TGTGCCTGGATCTGGGGCAGTAACACTGAAGCTTTCTTT
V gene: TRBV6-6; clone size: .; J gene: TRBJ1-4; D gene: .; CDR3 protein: CASSYSPGAGEKLFF; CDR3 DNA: TGTGCCAGCAGTTACTCTCCGGGGGCAGGGGAAAAACTGTTTTTT
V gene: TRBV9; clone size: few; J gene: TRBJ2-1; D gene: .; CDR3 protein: CASSLGLPSYNEQFF; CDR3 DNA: TGTGCCAGCAGCCTCGGACTACCCTCCTACAATGAGCAGTTCTTC
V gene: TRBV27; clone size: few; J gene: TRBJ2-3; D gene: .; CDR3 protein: CASSLGDSYTQYF; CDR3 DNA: TGTGCCAGCAGTCTTGGGGACTCTTATACGCAGTATTTT
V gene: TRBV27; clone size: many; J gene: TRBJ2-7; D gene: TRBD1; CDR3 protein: CASSPGTGLSYEQYF; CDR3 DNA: TGTGCCAGCAGTCCTGGGACAGGTTTATCCTACGAGCAGTACTTC
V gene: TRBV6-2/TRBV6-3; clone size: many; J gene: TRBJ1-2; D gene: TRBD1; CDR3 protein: CASSYDREGYTF; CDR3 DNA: TGTGCCAGCAGTTACGACAGGGAAGGCTACACCTTC
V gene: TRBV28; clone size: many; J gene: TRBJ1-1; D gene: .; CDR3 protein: CASSLLGLRGAFF; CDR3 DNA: TGTGCCAGCAGTTTATTGGGACTCCGGGGAGCTTTCTTT
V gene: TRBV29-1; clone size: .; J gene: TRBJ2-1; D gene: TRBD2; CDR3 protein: CSVGGGLAGREQFF; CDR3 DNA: TGCAGCGTTGGGGGTGGCCTAGCGGGAAGGGAGCAGTTCTTC
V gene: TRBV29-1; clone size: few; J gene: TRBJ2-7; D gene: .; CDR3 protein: CSVSQHGRTYEQYF; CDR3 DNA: TGCAGCGTTAGTCAGCACGGGAGAACCTACGAGCAGTACTTC
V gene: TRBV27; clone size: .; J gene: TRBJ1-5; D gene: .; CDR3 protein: CASSLGASYSNQPQHF; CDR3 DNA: TGTGCCAGCAGTTTAGGGGCCTCATATAGCAATCAGCCCCAGCATTTT
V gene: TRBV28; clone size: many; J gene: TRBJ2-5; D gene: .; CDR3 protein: CASSPPRVETQYF; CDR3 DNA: TGTGCCAGCAGCCCTCCCAGGGTCGAGACCCAGTACTTC
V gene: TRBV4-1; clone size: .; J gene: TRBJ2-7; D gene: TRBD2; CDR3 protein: CASSQGPREGYEQYF; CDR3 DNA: TGCGCCAGCAGCCAAGGGCCCAGGGAGGGGTACGAGCAGTACTTC
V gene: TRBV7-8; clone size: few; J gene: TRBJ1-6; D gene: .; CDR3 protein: CASSPISRGREGAYNSPLHF; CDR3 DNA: TGTGCCAGCAGCCCCATCTCCCGGGGCCGGGAGGGCGCATATAATTCACCCCTCCACTTT
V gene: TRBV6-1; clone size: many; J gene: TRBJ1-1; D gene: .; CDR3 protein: CASSIGLDSRAFF; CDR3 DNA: TGTGCCAGCAGTATTGGGTTAGACAGTCGAGCTTTCTTT
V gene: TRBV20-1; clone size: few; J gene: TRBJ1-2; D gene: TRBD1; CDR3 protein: CSGIDRVNYGYTF; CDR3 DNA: TGCAGTGGTATCGACAGGGTAAATTATGGCTACACCTTC
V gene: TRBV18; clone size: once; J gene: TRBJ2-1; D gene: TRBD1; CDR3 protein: CASSPQDRAQFF; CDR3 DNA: TGTGCCAGCTCACCACAAGACAGGGCCCAGTTCTTC
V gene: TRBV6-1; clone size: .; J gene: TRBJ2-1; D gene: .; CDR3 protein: CASSPGSTYNEQFF; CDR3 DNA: TGTGCCAGCAGTCCCGGGTCGACCTACAATGAGCAGTTCTTC
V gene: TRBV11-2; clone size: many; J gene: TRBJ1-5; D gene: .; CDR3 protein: CASSLGGEGQPQHF; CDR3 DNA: TGTGCCAGCAGCTTAGGAGGGGAAGGACAGCCCCAGCATTTT
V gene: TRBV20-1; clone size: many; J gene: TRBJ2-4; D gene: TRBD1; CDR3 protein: CSARDRLDRGWDIQYF; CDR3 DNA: TGCAGTGCTAGAGACAGGCTTGACAGGGGCTGGGACATTCAGTACTTC
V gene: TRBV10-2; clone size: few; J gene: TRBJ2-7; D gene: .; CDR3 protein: CASRRDTGEQYF; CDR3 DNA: TGCGCCAGCAGGAGGGACACTGGCGAGCAGTACTTC
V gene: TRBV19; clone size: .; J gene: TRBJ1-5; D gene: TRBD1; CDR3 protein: CASSIKERTGDQPQHF; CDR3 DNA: TGTGCCAGTAGTATAAAGGAAAGGACAGGGGATCAGCCCCAGCATTTT